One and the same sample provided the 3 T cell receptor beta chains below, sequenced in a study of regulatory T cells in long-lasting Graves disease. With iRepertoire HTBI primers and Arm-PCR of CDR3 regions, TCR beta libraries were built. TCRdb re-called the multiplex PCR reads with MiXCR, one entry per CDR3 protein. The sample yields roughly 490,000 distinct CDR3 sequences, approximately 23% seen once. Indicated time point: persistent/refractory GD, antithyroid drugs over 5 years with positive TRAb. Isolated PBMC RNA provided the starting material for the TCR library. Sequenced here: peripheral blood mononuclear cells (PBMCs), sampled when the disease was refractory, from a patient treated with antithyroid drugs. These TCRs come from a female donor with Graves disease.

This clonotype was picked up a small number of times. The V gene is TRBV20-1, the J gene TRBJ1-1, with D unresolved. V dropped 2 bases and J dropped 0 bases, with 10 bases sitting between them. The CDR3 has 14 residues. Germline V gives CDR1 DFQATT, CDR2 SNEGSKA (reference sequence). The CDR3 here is CSARSAALNTEAFF. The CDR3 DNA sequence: TGCAGTGCTAGATCCGCCGCTCTGAACACTGAAGCTTTCTTT.

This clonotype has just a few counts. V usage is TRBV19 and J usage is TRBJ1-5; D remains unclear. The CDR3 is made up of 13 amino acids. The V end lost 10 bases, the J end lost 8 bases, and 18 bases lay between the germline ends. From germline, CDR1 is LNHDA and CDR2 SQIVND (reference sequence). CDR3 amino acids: CATSTRRIKPQHF. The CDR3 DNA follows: TGTGCCACCTCGACCAGGAGGATTAAGCCCCAGCATTTT.

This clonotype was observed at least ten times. The DNA of the CDR3 is TGCAGTGCTAGAGGAGTAGCGGGAGGTGCCTACGAGCAGTACTTC. As protein: CSARGVAGGAYEQYF. This chain joins TRBV20-1 and TRBJ2-7, with 10 nucleotides matching TRBD2. V lost 1 base to trimming and J lost 2 bases; unmatched junction nucleotides: 5. There are 15 residues in the CDR3. CDR1 and CDR2 from the germline V gene are DFQATT and SNEGSKA (reference sequence).